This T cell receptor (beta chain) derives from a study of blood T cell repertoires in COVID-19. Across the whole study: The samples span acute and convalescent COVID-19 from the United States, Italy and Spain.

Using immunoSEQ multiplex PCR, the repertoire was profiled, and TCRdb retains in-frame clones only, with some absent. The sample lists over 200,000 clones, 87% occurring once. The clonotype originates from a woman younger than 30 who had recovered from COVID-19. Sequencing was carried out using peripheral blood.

The CDR3 coding sequence is TGTGCCAGCAGCTTAGATAGGAACACTGAAGCTTTCTTT. This codes for CASSLDRNTEAFF. The chain combines TRBV11-2 with TRBJ1-1; D unresolved. The CDR3 spans 13 residues. Germline V lookup: CDR1 SGHAT, CDR2 FQNNGV. Deletions cut 0 bases from V and 1 base from J, with 3 bases between. The variable domain in full, with the rest retrieved from reference TRBV11-2 and TRBJ1-1, is EAGVAQSPRYKIIEKRQSVAFWCNPISGHATLYWYQQILGQGPKLLIQFQNNGVVDDSQLPKDRFSAERLKGVDSTLKIQPAKLEDSAVYLCASSLDRNTEAFFGQGTRLTVV.